This T cell receptor beta chain appears in the sequencing data of a study of T-cell reconstitution after alpha-beta-depleted transplantation in children. CDR1 is MNHEY, CDR2 SVGAGI, per germline. This CDR3 spans 16 amino acids. Between the trimmed V and J ends, which lost 1 base and 5 bases, there was a span of 15 bases. Library preparation (for TCRbeta) was performed with unique molecular identifiers. MiXCR, run by TCRdb on the PCR reads, gives a single entry per CDR3 protein. Among some 290,000 distinct CDR3 sequences listed, almost 10% were seen once. The rearrangement uses TRBV6-5 and TRBJ2-1; D perhaps matches TRBD2 (7 bases). The source of this sequence is a human donor who donated a stem cell graft to a child with SCID. Sequencing was performed on PBMCs from the stem cell graft donor, taken from the stem cell graft. The CDR3 nucleotides read TGTGCCAGCAGTTACTGGGCGGGGGCTAAAAACAATGAGCAGTTCTTC. It yields the protein CASSYWAGAKNNEQFF.